This T cell receptor beta chain was obtained from a study of CXCR3-negative and CXCR3-positive naive CD8 T cells. Study observations and caveats: CXCR3-positive naive cells had TRB CDR3s that were more hydrophobic than CXCR3-negative naive cells had.

Details on this clonotype: The antigen remains undetermined.

Germline V gene lookup returns CDR1 LNHDA and CDR2 SQIVND (reference sequence). The CDR3 covers 15 residues. UMI labels and 5' RACE were used to prepare the TRB cDNA libraries. TCRdb processed the 5' RACE reads again and assigns one entry to each CDR3 protein, with no DNA. This sample's table reports 75,000 to 100,000 distinct CDR3 sequences. Sample: naive CXCR3+ CD8+ T cells from blood. Stated subset: CD45RO-CCR7+CD27+CD95- naive CD8+ T cells expressing CXCR3 (TNR3+). The receptor comes from a human donor in good health. Some clones in this sample may be carry-over from other donors' samples. V is TRBV19 and J is TRBJ1-5. The CDR3 loop is CASTPGMVSNQPQHF.